This T cell receptor (beta chain) was retrieved from a study of regulatory T cells in long-lasting Graves disease. The overall study: Patients newly diagnosed with Graves' had been on antithyroid drugs for under 3 months.

Time point given: newly diagnosed GD, antithyroid drugs for less than 3 months. TCR sequences were obtained from RNA taken from PBMCs. TCR beta libraries were built with iRepertoire HTBI primers and Arm-PCR of CDR3 regions. Via MiXCR, TCRdb re-called the multiplex PCR reads, giving one row per CDR3 protein. The sample consists of 240,000 or so distinct CDR3 sequences, 20% of them appearing once. This clonotype was seen repeatedly, ten times or more. The CDR3 runs to 16 residues. V gave up 2 bases and J gave up 6 bases; unmatched junction bases: 9. The germline CDR1 and CDR2 sequences are MNHEY and SVGEGT.

This chain links TRBV6-2 or TRBV6-3 with TRBJ2-3, with 9 positions matching TRBD1. This receptor was taken from a female donor with Graves disease. Here the sequenced sample was peripheral blood mononuclear cells (PBMCs), taken at new diagnosis, from a patient treated with antithyroid drugs. DNA of the CDR3: TGTGCCAGCAGTTACACGCCGGGACAGGGTATGGATACGCAGTATTTT. Translated, it gives CASSYTPGQGMDTQYF.